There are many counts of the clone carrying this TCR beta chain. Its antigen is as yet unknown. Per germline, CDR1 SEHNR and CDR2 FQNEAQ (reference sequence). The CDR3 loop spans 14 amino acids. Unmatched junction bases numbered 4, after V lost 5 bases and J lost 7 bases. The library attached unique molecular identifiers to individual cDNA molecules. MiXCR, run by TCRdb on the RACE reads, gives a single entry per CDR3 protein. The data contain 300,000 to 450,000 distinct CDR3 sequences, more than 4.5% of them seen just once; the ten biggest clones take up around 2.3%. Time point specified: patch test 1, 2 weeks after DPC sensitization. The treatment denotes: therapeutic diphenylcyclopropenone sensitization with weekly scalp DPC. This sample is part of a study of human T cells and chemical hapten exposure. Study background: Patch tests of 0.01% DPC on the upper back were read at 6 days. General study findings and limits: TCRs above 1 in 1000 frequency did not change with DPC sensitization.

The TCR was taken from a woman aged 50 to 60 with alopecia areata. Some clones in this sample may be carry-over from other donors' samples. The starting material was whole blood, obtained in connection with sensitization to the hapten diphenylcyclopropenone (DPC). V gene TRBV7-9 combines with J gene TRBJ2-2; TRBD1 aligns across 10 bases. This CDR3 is CASSPGTGDGELFF. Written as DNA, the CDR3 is TGTGCCAGCAGCCCAGGGACAGGGGACGGGGAGCTGTTTTTT.